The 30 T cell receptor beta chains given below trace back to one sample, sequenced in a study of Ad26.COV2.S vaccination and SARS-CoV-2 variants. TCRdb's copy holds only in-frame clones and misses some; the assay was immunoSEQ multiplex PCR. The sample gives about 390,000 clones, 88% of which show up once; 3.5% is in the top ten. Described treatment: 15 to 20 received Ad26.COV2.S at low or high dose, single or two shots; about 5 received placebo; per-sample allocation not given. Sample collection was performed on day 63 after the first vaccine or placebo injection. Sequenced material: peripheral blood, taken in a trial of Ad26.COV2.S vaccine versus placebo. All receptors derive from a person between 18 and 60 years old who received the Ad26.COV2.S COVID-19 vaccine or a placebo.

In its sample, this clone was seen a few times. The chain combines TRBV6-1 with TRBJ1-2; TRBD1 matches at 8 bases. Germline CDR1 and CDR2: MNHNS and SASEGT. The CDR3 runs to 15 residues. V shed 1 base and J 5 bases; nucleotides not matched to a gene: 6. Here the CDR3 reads CASSEVRTGTYGYTF. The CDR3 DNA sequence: TGTGCCAGCAGTGAAGTTCGGACAGGGACTTATGGCTACACCTTC.

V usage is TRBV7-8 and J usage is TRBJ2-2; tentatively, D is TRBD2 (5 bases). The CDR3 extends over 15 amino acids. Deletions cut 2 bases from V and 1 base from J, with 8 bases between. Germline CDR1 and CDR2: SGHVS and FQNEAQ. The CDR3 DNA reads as TGTGCCAGCAGCTTACTTGGGAGGAACACCGGGGAGCTGTTTTTT. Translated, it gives CASSLLGRNTGELFF. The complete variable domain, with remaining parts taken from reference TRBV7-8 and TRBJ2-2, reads GAGVSQSPRYKVAKRGQDVALRCDPISGHVSLFWYQQALGQGPEFLTYFQNEAQLDKSGLPSDRFFAERPEGSVSTLKIQRTQQEDSAVYLCASSLLGRNTGELFFGEGSRLTVL.

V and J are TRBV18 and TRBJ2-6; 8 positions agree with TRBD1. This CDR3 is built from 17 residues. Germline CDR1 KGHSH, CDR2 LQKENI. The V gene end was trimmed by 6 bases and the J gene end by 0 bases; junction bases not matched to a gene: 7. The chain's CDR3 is CASSGTGTFSGANVLTF. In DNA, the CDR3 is TGTGCCAGCTCGGGGACAGGTACCTTCTCTGGGGCCAACGTCCTGACTTTC.

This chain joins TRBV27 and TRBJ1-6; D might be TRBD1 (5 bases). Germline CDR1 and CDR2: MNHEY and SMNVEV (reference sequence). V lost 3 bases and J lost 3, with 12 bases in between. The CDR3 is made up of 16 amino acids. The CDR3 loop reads CASSFFRGGYNSPLHF. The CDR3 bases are TGTGCCAGCAGTTTCTTTAGGGGTGGCTATAATTCACCCCTCCACTTT.

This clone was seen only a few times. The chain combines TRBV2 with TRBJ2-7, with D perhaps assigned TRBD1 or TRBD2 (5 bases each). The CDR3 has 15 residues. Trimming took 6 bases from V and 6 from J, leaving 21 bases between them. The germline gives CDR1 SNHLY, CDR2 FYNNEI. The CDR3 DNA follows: TGTGCCAGCAGCCAAAACCGGGACCCTGGGGGCGAGCAGTACTTC. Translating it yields CASSQNRDPGGEQYF.

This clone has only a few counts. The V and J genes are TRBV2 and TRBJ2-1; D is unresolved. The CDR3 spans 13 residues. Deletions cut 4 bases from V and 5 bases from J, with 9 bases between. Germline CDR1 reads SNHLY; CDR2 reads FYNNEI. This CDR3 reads CASSADRNNEQFF. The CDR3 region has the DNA TGTGCCAGCAGTGCCGACCGAAACAATGAGCAGTTCTTC. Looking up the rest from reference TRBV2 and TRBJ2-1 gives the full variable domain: EPEVTQTPSHQVTQMGQEVILRCVPISNHLYFYWYRQILGQKVEFLVSFYNNEISEKSEIFDDQFSVERPDGSNFTLKIRSTKLEDSAMYFCASSADRNNEQFFGPGTRLTVL.

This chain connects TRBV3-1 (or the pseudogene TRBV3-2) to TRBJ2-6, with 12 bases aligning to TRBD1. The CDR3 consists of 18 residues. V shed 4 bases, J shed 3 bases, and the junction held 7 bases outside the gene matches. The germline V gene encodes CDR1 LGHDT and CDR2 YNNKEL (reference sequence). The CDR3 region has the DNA TGTGCCAGCAGCCGATTCCGGGACAGGGGGCGTGGGGCCAACGTCCTGACTTTC. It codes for CASSRFRDRGRGANVLTF.

The CDR3: CASREVQGKAFF. For the CDR3, the DNA is TGTGCCAGCAGGGAAGTCCAGGGAAAAGCTTTCTTT. J is TRBJ1-1 and V is TRBV12-3 or TRBV12-4; tentatively, D is TRBD1 (5 bases). V was pared by 6 bases and J by 9 bases, with 14 bases between. This CDR3 contains 12 residues.

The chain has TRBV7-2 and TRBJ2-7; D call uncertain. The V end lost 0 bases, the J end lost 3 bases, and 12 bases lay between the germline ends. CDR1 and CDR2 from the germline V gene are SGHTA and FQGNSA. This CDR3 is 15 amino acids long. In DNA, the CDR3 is TGTGCCAGCAGCTTAGCCTACAGCCCCGGCTACGAGCAGTACTTC. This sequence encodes CASSLAYSPGYEQYF. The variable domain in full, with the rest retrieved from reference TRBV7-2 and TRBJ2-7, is GAGVSQSPSNKVTEKGKDVELRCDPISGHTALYWYRQSLGQGLEFLIYFQGNSAPDKSGLPSDRFSAERTGGSVSTLTIQRTQQEDSAVYLCASSLAYSPGYEQYFGPGTRLTVT.

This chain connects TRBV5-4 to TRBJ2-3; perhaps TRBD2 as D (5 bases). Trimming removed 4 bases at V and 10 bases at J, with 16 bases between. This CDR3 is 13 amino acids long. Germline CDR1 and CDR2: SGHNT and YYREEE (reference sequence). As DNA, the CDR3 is TGTGCCAGCAGCACCAGCCCGGGAAATGCGCAGTATTTT. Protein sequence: CASSTSPGNAQYF.

The CDR3 sequence is CASSAGTDHYGYTF. The CDR3, as DNA: TGTGCCAGCAGCGCAGGGACAGATCATTATGGCTACACCTTC. V and J are TRBV7-9 and TRBJ1-2, with 7 bases identical to TRBD1. With 5 bases clipped from V and 5 bases from J, the junction kept 8 bases outside the gene matches. Germline V gene lookup returns CDR1 SEHNR and CDR2 FQNEAQ (reference sequence). This CDR3 contains 14 residues.

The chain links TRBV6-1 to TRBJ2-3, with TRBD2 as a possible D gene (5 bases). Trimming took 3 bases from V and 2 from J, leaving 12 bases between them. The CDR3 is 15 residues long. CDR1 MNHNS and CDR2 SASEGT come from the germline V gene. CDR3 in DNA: TGTGCCAGCAGTGAGGCTGAGGGAATCACAGATACGCAGTATTTT. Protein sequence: CASSEAEGITDTQYF.

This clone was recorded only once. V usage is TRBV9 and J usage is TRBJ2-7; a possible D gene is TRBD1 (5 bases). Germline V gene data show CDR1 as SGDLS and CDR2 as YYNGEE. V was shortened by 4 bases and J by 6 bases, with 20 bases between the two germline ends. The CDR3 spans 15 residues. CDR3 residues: CASSPRVEPGSEQYF. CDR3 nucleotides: TGTGCCAGCAGCCCCCGGGTCGAACCAGGGTCCGAGCAGTACTTC.

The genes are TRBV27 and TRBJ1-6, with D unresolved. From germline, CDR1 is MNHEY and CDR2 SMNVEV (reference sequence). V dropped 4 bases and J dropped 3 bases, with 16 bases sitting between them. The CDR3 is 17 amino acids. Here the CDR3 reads CASSSYLRGLYNSPLHF. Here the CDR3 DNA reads TGTGCCAGCAGTTCCTACCTACGAGGACTCTATAATTCACCCCTCCACTTT.

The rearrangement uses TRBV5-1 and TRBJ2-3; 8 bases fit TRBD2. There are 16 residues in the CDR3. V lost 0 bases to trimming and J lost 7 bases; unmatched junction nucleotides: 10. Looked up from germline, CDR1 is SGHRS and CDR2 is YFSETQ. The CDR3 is CASSLESSGFVNTQYF. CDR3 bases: TGCGCCAGCAGCTTGGAATCTAGCGGGTTCGTAAATACGCAGTATTTT.

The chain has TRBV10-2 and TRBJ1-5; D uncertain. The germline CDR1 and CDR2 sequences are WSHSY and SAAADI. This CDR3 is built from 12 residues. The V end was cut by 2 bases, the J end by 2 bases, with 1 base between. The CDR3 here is CASSEGNQPQHF. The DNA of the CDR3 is TGCGCCAGCAGTGAGGGCAATCAGCCCCAGCATTTT.

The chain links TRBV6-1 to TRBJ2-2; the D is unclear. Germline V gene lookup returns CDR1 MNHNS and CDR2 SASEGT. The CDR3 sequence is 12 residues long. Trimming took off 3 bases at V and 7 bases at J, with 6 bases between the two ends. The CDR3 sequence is CASSDYGGELFF. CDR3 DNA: TGTGCCAGCAGTGATTACGGCGGGGAGCTGTTTTTT.

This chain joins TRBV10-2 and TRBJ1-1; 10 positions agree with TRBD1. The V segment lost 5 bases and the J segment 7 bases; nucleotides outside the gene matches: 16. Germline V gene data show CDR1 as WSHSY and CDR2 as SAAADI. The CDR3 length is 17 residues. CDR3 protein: CASSYRQGARGTGEAFF. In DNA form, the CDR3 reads TGCGCCAGCAGTTATAGACAGGGGGCGCGGGGAACAGGTGAAGCTTTCTTT.

The CDR3 reads CASSYSRGRGGYTF. CDR3 nucleotide sequence: TGTGCCAGCAGTTATTCCCGGGGGCGAGGTGGCTACACCTTC. The chain carries TRBV6-5 and TRBJ1-2; perhaps TRBD1 as D (6 bases). CDR1 and CDR2 from the germline V gene are MNHEY and SVGAGI. V was shortened by 3 bases and J by 7 bases, with 15 bases between the two germline ends. The CDR3 loop spans 14 amino acids.

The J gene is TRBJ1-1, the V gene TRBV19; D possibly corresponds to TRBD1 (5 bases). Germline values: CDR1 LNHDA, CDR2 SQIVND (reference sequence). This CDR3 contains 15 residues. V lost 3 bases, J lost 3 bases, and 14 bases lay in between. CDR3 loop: CASSIGGVGDTEAFF. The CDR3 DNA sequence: TGTGCCAGTAGTATCGGGGGGGTCGGCGACACTGAAGCTTTCTTT.

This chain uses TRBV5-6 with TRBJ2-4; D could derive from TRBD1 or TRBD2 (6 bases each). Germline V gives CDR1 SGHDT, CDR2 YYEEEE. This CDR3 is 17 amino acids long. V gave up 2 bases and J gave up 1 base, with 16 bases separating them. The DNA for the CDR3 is TGTGCCAGCAGCTTTAAGGGGGGCGCGATGGCCAAAAACATTCAGTACTTC. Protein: CASSFKGGAMAKNIQYF.

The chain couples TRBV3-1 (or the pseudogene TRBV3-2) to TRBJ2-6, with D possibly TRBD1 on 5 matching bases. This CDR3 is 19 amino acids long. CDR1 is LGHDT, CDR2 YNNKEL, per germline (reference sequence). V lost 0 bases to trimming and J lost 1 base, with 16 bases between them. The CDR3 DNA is TGTGCCAGCAGCCAAGATCCCACAGGCACGTGGTCTGGGGCCAACGTCCTGACTTTC. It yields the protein CASSQDPTGTWSGANVLTF.

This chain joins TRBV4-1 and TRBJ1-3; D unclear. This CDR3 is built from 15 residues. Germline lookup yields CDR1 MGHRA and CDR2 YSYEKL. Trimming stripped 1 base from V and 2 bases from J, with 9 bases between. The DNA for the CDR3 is TGCGCCAGCAGCCAAGCAGAATATCCTGGAAACACCATATATTTT. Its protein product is CASSQAEYPGNTIYF.

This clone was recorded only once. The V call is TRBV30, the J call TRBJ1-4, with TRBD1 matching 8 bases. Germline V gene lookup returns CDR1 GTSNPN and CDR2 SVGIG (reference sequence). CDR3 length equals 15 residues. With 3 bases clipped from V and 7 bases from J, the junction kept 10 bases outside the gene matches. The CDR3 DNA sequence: TGTGCCTGGAGCGTCTATGGACAGGGAATTGAAAAACTGTTTTTT. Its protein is CAWSVYGQGIEKLFF.

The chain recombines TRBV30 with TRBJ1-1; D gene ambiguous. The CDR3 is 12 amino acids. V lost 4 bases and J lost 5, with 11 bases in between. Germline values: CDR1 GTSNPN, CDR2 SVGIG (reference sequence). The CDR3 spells CAWTADDTEAFF. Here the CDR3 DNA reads TGTGCCTGGACCGCGGACGATACTGAAGCTTTCTTT.

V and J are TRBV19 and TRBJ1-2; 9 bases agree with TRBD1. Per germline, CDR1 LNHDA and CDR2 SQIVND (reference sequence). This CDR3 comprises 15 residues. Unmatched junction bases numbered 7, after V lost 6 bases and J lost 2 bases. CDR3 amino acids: CASRWRGQGNYGYTF. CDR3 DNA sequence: TGTGCCAGTAGATGGAGGGGACAGGGCAACTATGGCTACACCTTC.

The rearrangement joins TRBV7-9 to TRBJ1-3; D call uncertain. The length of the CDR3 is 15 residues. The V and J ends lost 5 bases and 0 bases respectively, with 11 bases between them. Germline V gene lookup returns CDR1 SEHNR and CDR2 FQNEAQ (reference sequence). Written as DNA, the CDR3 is TGTGCCAGCAGCACAGTTTTCTTCTCTGGAAACACCATATATTTT. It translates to CASSTVFFSGNTIYF.

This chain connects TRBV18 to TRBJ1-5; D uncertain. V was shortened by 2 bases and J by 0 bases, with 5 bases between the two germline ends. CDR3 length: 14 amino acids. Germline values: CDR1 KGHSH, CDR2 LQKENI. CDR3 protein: CASSPADSNQPQHF. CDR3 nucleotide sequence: TGTGCCAGCTCACCAGCGGATAGCAATCAGCCCCAGCATTTT. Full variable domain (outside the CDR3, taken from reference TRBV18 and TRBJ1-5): NAGVMQNPRHLVRRRGQEARLRCSPMKGHSHVYWYRQLPEEGLKFMVYLQKENIIDESGMPKERFSAEFPKEGPSILRIQQVVRGDSAAYFCASSPADSNQPQHFGDGTRLSIL.

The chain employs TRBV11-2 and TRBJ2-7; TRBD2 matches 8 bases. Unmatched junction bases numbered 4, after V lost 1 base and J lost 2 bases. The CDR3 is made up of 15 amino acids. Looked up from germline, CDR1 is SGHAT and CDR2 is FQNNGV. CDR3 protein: CASSLAGGPAYEQYF. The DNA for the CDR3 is TGTGCCAGCAGCTTAGCGGGGGGGCCCGCCTACGAGCAGTACTTC.

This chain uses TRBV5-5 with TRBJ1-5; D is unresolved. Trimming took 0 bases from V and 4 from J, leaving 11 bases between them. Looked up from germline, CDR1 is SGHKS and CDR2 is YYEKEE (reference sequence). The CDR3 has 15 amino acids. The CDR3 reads CASSLDAGRNQPQHF. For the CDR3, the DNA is TGTGCCAGCAGCTTGGATGCGGGGAGGAATCAGCCCCAGCATTTT.